This TCR beta chain was sequenced for a study of memory CD4+ T cells and cytomegalovirus serostatus. Background on the study: This sample comes from healthy Belgian adults, several CMV seropositive, 24 seronegative.

TCRdb keeps only in-frame clones here, not all; method: immunoSEQ multiplex PCR. The data show about 43,000 clones, around four fifths seen once. The sort gate was single viable CD3+CD4+CD8-CD45RO+ cells for memory CD4+ T cells. Looked up from germline, CDR1 is SQVTM and CDR2 is ANQGSEA. This CDR3 region has 15 residues. Trimming shortened V by 4 bases and J by 0 bases, and 12 bases separated the two germline ends. Sequencing was carried out using memory CD4+ T cells from blood. This rearrangement joins TRBV29-1 to TRBJ2-2, with TRBD1 as a possible D gene (6 bases). This TCR derives from an adult in good health and CMV-seronegative. The DNA for the CDR3 is TGCAGCGTTGGTCTTGGACAGTCGAACACCGGGGAGCTGTTTTTT. Translation gives CSVGLGQSNTGELFF.